This T cell receptor beta chain was obtained from a study of identical twins. The table lists this clonotype with a few counts. Its antigen remains unknown. TCRdb processed the 5' RACE reads anew with MiXCR; each CDR3 protein has one entry. This sample yields 500,000 to 600,000 distinct CDR3 sequences, of which around 20% are seen a single time; about 0.99% belongs to the top ten. Germline V gene lookup returns CDR1 LNHNV and CDR2 YYDKDF (reference sequence). The V segment lost 3 bases and the J segment 7 bases; nucleotides outside the gene matches: 6. CDR3 size: 14 residues. General study results and limits: With monozygotic twins, out-of-frame TCR alpha sharing exceeded what models estimated.

The same sample was also studied in work on T cells expressing NK-cell markers. That report adds: Roughly 1.0-8% of CD8+ T cells in several donors belonged to dominant NKG2C+ clonotypes.

This rearrangement joins TRBV15 to TRBJ2-1, with 7 bases matching TRBD1. This TCR came from a woman aged 18 to 35 in good health. The sequencing input was CD4+ T cells sorted from blood. The chain's CDR3 is CATSRPGQINEQFF. The CDR3 DNA sequence: TGTGCCACCAGCAGGCCGGGACAGATAAATGAGCAGTTCTTC.